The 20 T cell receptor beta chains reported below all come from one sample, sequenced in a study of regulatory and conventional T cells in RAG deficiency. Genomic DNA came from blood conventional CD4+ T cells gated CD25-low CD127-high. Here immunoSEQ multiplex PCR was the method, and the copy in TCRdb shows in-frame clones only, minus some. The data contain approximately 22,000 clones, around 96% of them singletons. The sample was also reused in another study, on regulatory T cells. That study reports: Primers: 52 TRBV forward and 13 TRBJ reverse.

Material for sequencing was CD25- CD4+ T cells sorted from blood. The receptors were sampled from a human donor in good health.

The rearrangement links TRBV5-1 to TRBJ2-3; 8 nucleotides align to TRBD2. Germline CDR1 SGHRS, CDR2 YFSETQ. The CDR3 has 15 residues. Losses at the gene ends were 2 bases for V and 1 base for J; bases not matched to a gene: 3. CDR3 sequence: CASSLYSGGTDTQYF. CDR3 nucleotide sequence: TGCGCCAGCAGCTTATATAGCGGGGGCACAGATACGCAGTATTTT.

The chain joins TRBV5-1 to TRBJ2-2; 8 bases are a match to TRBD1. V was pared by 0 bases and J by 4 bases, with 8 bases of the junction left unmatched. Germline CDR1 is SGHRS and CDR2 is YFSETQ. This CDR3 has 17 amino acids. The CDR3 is CASSLAGRGQGTGELFF. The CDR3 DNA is TGCGCCAGCAGCTTGGCAGGCAGGGGGCAGGGCACCGGGGAGCTGTTTTTT.

The CDR3 spells CASSSSGITNEKLFF. CDR3 in DNA: TGTGCCAGCTCATCCTCAGGAATCACTAATGAAAAACTGTTTTTT. The chain uses TRBV18 and TRBJ1-4; D is unclear. V lost 5 bases and J lost 2, with 12 bases in between. Germline loops: CDR1 KGHSH, CDR2 LQKENI. The CDR3 loop spans 15 amino acids.

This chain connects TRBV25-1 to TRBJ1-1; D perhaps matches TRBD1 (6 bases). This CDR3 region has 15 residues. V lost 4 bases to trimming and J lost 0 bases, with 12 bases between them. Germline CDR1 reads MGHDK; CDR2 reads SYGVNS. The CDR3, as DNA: TGTGCCAGCAGTGCGATGCAGGGGTTGAACACTGAAGCTTTCTTT. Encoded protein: CASSAMQGLNTEAFF. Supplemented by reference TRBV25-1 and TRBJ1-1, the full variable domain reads EADIYQTPRYLVIGTGKKITLECSQTMGHDKMYWYQQDPGMELHLIHYSYGVNSTEKGDLSSESTVSRIRTEHFPLTLESARPSHTSQYLCASSAMQGLNTEAFFGQGTRLTVV.

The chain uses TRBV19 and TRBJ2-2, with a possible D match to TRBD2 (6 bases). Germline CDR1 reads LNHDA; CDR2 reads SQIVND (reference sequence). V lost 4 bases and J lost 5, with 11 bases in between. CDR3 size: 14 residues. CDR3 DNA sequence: TGTGCCAGTAGTAAGGAGGGATTTACCGGGGAGCTGTTTTTT. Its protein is CASSKEGFTGELFF.

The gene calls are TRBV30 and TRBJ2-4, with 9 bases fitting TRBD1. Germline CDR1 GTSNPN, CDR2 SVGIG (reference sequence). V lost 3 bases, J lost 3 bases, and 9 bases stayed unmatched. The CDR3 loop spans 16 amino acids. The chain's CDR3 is CAWRTSRDRDKNIQYF. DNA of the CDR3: TGTGCCTGGAGAACCTCCAGGGACAGGGACAAAAACATTCAGTACTTC.

This chain's CDR3 is CASSQYQGYQETQYF. CDR3 DNA sequence: TGTGCCAGCTCACAATACCAGGGATACCAAGAGACCCAGTACTTC. This rearrangement joins TRBV18 to TRBJ2-5, with D perhaps TRBD1 (5 bases). Trimming pared 4 bases from V and 0 bases from J, leaving 12 bases between. The CDR3 consists of 15 residues. CDR1 and CDR2 from the germline V gene are KGHSH and LQKENI.

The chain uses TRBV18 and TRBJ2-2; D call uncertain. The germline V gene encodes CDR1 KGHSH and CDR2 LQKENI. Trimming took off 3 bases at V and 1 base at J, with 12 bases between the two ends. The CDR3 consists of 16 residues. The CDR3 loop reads CASSPPIRENTGELFF. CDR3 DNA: TGTGCCAGCTCACCCCCCATACGCGAGAACACCGGGGAGCTGTTTTTT.

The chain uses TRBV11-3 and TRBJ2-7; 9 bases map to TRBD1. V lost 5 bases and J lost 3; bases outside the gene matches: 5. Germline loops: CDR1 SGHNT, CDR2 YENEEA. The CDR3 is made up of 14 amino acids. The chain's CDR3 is CASSLGQGNYEQYF. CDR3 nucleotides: TGTGCCAGCAGCCTGGGACAGGGTAACTACGAGCAGTACTTC. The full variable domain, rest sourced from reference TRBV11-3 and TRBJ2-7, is EAGVVQSPRYKIIEKKQPVAFWCNPISGHNTLYWYLQNLGQGPELLIRYENEEAVDDSQLPKDRFSAERLKGVDSTLKIQPAELGDSAVYLCASSLGQGNYEQYFGPGTRLTVT.

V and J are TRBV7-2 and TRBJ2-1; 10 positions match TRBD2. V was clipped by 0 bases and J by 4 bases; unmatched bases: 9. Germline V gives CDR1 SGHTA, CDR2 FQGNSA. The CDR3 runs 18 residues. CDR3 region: CASSLALGSGGPYNEQFF. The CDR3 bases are TGTGCCAGCAGCTTAGCGCTGGGTAGCGGGGGGCCTTACAATGAGCAGTTCTTC.

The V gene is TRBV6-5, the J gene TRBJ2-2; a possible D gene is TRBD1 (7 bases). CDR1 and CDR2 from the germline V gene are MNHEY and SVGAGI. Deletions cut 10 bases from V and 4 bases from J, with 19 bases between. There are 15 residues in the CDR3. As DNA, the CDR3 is TGTGCCACCCGGGGGACAGAAAAACTCACCGGGGAGCTGTTTTTT. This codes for CATRGTEKLTGELFF.

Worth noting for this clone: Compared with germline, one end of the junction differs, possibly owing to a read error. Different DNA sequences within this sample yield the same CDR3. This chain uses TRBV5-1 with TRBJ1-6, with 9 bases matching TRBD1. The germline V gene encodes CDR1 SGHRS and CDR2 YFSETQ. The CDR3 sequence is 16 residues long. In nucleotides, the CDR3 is TGCGCCAGCAGCTTGAATCTTGGGACAGGGAATTCCCCCCTCCACTTT. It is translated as CASSLNLGTGNSPLHF.

CDR3: CAISLGLAGGSTDTQYF. CDR3 bases: TGTGCCATCAGCCTCGGACTAGCGGGGGGAAGCACAGATACGCAGTATTTT. This sequence joins TRBV10-3 and TRBJ2-3; 14 nucleotides line up with TRBD2. V dropped 6 bases and J dropped 0; count of bases not matched to a gene: 5. Germline V lookup: CDR1 ENHRY, CDR2 SYGVKD. The CDR3 runs 17 residues.

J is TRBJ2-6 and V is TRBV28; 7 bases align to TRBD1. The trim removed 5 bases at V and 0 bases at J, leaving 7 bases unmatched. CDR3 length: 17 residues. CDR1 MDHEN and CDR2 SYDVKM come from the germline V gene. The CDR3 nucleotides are TGTGCCAGCAGTCCCGGACAGGCGTTCTCTGGGGCCAACGTCCTGACTTTC. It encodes CASSPGQAFSGANVLTF.

The chain's CDR3 is CASSQQTGTGFMNTEAFF. The CDR3 coding sequence is TGCGCCAGCAGCCAGCAAACCGGGACAGGGTTCATGAACACTGAAGCTTTCTTT. The V gene is TRBV5-1, the J gene TRBJ1-1, with 9 bases aligning to TRBD1. The length of the CDR3 is 18 residues. Germline CDR1 is SGHRS and CDR2 is YFSETQ. Trimming cost V 4 bases and J 0 bases; bases outside gene matches: 13.

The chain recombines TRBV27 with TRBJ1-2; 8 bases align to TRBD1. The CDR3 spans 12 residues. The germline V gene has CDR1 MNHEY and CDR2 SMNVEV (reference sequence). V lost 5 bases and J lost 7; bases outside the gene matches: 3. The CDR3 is CASSGQGFGYTF. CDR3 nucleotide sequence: TGTGCCAGCAGTGGACAGGGATTTGGCTACACCTTC.

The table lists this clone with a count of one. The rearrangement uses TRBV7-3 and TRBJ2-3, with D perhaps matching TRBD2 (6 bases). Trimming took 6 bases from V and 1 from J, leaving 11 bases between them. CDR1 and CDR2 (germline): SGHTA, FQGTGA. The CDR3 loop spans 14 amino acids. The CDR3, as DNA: TGTGCCAGCAGAGGGCGGGGCGGCACAGATACGCAGTATTTT. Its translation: CASRGRGGTDTQYF.

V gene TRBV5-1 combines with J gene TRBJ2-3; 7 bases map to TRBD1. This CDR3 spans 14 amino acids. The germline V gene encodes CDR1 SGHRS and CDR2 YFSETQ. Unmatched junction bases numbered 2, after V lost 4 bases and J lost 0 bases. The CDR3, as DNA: TGCGCCAGCAGCGGGGGACAGAGCACAGATACGCAGTATTTT. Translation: CASSGGQSTDTQYF.

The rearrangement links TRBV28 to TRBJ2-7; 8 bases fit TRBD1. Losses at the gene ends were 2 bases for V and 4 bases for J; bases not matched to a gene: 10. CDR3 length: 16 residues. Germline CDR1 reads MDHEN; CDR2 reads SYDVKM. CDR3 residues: CASSLMGWQGAYEQYF. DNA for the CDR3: TGTGCCAGCAGTTTAATGGGCTGGCAGGGGGCATACGAGCAGTACTTC. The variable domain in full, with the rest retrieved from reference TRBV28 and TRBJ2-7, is DVKVTQSSRYLVKRTGEKVFLECVQDMDHENMFWYRQDPGLGLRLIYFSYDVKMKEKGDIPEGYSVSREKKERFSLILESASTNQTSMYLCASSLMGWQGAYEQYFGPGTRLTVT.

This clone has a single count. In nucleotides, the CDR3 is TGTGCCACGGAAGCGGGACAGGGGGCATTTAGCAATCAGCCCCAGCATTTT. This translates into CATEAGQGAFSNQPQHF. The rearrangement links TRBV28 to TRBJ1-5, with 12 bases identical to TRBD1. Germline V gives CDR1 MDHEN, CDR2 SYDVKM. This CDR3 has 17 amino acids. V shed 10 bases and J 0 bases; nucleotides not matched to a gene: 10.